This T cell receptor (beta chain) was sequenced for a study of blood T cell repertoires in COVID-19. This clone was observed a handful of times. Germline CDR1 and CDR2: LGHNA and YNFKEQ. The CDR3 totals 16 residues. The V end was cut by 0 bases, the J end by 6 bases, with 14 bases between. The method was immunoSEQ multiplex PCR; TCRdb's version includes in-frame clones alone and lacks a portion of them. The sample carries more than 70,000 clones, 70% to 90% recorded once. The TCR originated in a woman aged 80 or over with active or convalescent COVID-19. This chain uses TRBV4-2 with TRBJ1-4, with unresolved D. The sample consisted of peripheral blood. The CDR3: CASSQDPLTGDEKLFF. The CDR3 nucleotides read TGTGCCAGCAGCCAAGATCCCCTGACCGGGGATGAAAAACTGTTTTTT.